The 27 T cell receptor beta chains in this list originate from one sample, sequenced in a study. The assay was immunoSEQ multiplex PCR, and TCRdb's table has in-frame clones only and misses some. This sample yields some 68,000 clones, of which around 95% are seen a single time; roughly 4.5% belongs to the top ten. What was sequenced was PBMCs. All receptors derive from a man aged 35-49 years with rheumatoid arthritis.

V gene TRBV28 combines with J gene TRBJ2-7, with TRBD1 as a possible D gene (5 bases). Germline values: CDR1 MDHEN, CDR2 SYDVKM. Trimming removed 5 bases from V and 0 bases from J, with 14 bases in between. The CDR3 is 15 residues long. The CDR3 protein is CASSNHDSSSYEQYF. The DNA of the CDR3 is TGTGCCAGCAGTAATCACGACAGTTCCTCCTACGAGCAGTACTTC.

The CDR3 protein is CASRLPLLGNTEAFF. The CDR3 region has the DNA TGTGCCAGCAGATTGCCCCTGCTCGGGAACACTGAAGCTTTCTTT. V usage is TRBV5-8 and J usage is TRBJ1-1; unclear D gene. CDR3 length: 15 amino acids. Germline V CDR1 and CDR2: SGHTS, YDEGEE. V lost 5 bases to trimming and J lost 1 base, with 15 bases between them.

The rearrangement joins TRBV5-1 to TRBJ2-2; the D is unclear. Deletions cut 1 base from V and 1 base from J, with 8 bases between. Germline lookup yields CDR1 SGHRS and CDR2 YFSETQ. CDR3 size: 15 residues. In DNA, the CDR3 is TGCGCCAGCAGCTTGTGGCTTAAGAACACCGGGGAGCTGTTTTTT. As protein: CASSLWLKNTGELFF.

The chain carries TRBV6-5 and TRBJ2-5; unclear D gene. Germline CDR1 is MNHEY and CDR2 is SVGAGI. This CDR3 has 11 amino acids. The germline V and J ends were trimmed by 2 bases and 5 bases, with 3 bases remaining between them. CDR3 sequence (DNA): TGTGCCAGCAGTTACGGGGAGACCCAGTACTTC. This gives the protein CASSYGETQYF.

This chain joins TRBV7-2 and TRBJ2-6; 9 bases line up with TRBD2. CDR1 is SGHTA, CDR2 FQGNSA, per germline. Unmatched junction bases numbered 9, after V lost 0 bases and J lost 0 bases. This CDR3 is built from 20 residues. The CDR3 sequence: CASSLASSGTRASGANVLTF. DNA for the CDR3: TGTGCCAGCAGCTTAGCCTCTAGCGGGACGAGAGCCTCTGGGGCCAACGTCCTGACTTTC.

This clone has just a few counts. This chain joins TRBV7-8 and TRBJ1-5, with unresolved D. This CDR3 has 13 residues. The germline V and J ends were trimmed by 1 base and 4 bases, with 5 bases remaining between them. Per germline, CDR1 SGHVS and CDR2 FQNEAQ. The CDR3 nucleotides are TGTGCCAGCAGCTTAGTGGGGAATCAGCCCCAGCATTTT. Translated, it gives CASSLVGNQPQHF.

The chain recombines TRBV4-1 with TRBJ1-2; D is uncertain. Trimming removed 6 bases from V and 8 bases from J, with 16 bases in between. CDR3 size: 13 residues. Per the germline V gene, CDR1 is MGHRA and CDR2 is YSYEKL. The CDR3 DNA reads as TGCGCCAGCAGATCGATCCAGACGGGAGGCTACACCTTC. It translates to CASRSIQTGGYTF.

CDR3 coding DNA: TGTGCCAGCAGCCCGAGGGCCGGACTAGCGGGAGGAAACACCGGGGAGCTGTTTTTT. It translates to CASSPRAGLAGGNTGELFF. The V and J genes are TRBV28 and TRBJ2-2, with TRBD2 identical over 14 bases. V was clipped by 6 bases and J by 2 bases; unmatched bases: 11. The CDR3 has 19 amino acids. The germline gives CDR1 MDHEN, CDR2 SYDVKM.

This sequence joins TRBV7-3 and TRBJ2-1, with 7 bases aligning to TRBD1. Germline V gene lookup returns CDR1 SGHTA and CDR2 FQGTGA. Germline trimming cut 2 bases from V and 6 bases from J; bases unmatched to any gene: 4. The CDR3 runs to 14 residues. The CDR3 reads CASSLLQGSNEQFF. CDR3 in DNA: TGTGCCAGCAGCTTATTACAGGGGAGCAATGAGCAGTTCTTC.

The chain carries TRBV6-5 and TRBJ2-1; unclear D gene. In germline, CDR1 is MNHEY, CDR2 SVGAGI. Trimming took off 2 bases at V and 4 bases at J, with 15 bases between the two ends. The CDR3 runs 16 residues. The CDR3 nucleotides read TGTGCCAGCAGTTACGCAACACGACTCCAATACAATGAGCAGTTCTTC. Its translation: CASSYATRLQYNEQFF.

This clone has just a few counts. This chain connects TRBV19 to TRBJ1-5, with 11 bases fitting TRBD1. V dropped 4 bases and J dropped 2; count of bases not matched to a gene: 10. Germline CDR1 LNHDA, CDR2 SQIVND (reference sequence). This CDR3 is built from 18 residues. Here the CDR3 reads CASSTGQGASGGNQPQHF. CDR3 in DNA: TGTGCCAGTAGTACCGGACAGGGGGCGAGTGGGGGCAATCAGCCCCAGCATTTT. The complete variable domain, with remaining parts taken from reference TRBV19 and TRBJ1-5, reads DGGITQSPKYLFRKEGQNVTLSCEQNLNHDAMYWYRQDPGQGLRLIYYSQIVNDFQKGDIAEGYSVSREKKESFPLTVTSAQKNPTAFYLCASSTGQGASGGNQPQHFGDGTRLSIL.

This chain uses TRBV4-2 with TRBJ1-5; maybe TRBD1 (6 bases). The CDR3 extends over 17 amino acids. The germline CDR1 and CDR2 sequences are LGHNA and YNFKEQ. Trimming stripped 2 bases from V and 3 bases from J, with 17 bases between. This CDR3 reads CASSQYVDSFYNQPQHF. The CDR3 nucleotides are TGTGCCAGCAGCCAATATGTGGACAGCTTCTACAATCAGCCCCAGCATTTT.

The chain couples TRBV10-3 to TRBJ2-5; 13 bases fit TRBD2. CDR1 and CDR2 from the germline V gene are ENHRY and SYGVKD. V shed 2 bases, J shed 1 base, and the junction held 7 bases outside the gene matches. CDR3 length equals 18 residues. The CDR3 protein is CAISEPPGLAGPQETQYF. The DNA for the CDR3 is TGTGCCATCAGTGAGCCCCCGGGACTAGCGGGACCCCAAGAGACCCAGTACTTC.

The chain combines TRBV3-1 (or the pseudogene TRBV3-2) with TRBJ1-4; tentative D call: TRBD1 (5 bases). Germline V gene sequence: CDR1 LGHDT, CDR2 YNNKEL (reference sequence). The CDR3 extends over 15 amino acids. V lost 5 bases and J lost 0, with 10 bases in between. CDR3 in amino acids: CASSIRQTTNEKLFF. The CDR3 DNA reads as TGTGCCAGCAGCATTCGACAGACAACTAATGAAAAACTGTTTTTT.

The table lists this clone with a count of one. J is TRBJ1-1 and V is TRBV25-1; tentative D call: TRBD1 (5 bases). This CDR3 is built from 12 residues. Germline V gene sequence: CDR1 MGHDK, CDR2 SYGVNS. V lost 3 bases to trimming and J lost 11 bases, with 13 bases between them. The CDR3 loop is CASSDQLSGAFF. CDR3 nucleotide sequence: TGTGCCAGCAGTGACCAACTCTCAGGGGCTTTCTTT.

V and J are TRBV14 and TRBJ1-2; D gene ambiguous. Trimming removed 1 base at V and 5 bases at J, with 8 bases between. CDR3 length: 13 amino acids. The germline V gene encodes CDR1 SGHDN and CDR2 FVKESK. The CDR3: CASSQVAEYGYTF. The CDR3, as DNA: TGTGCCAGCAGCCAAGTTGCGGAATATGGCTACACCTTC.

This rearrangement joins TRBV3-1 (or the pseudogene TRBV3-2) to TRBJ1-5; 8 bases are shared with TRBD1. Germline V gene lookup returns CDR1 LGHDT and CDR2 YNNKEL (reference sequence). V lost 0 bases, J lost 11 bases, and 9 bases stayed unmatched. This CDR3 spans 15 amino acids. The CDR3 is CASSQEPGQDVTQHF. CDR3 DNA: TGTGCCAGCAGCCAAGAGCCGGGACAGGACGTCACCCAGCATTTT.

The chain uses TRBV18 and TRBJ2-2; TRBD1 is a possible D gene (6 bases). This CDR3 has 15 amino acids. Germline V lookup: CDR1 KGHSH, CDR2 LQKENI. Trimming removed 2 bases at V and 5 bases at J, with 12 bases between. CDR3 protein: CASSPATGRTGELFF. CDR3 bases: TGTGCCAGCTCACCAGCAACAGGGAGAACCGGGGAGCTGTTTTTT.

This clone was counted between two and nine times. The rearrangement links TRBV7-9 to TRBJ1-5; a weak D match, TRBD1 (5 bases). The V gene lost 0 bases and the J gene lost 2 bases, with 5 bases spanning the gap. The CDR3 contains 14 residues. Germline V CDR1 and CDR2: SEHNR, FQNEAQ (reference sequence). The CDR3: CASSLAGGNQPQHF. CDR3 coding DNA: TGTGCCAGCAGCTTAGCAGGGGGCAATCAGCCCCAGCATTTT. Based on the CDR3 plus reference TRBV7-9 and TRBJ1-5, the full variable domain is DTGVSQNPRHKITKRGQNVTFRCDPISEHNRLYWYRQTLGQGPEFLTYFQNEAQLEKSRLLSDRFSAERPKGSFSTLEIQRTEQGDSAMYLCASSLAGGNQPQHFGDGTRLSIL.

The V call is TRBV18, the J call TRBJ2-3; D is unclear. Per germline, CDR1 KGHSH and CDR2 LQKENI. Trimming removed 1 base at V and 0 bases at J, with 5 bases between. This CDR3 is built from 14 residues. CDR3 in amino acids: CASSPRGSTDTQYF. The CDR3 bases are TGTGCCAGCTCACCACGGGGTAGCACAGATACGCAGTATTTT.

CDR3 loop: CASSLASGTDTQYF. The CDR3 DNA reads TGTGCCAGCAGTTTAGCTAGCGGCACAGATACGCAGTATTTT. The chain employs TRBV27 and TRBJ2-3, with D perhaps TRBD2 (6 bases). Germline V gene sequence: CDR1 MNHEY, CDR2 SMNVEV (reference sequence). The CDR3 sequence is 14 residues long. V dropped 2 bases and J dropped 1 base, with 7 bases sitting between them.

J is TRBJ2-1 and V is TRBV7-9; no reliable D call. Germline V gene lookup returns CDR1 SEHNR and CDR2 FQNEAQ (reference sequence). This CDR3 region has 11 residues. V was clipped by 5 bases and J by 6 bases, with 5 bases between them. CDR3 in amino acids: CASSNLNEQFF. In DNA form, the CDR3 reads TGTGCCAGCAGCAACCTCAATGAGCAGTTCTTC.

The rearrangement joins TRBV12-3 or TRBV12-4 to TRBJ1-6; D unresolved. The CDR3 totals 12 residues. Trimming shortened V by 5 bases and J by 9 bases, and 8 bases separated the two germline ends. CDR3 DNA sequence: TGTGCCAGCAGTCAGACTATTTCACCCCTCCACTTT. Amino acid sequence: CASSQTISPLHF.

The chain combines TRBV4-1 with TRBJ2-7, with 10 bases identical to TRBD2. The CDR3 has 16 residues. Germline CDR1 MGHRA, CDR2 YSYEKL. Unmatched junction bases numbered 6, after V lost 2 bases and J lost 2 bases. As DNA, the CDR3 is TGCGCCAGCAGCCAACCCAGCGGGGGGGTCGCCTACGAGCAGTACTTC. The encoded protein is CASSQPSGGVAYEQYF.

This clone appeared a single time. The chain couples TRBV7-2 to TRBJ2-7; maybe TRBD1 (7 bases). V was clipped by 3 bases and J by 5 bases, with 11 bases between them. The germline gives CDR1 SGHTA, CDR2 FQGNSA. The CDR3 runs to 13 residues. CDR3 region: CASSLEGAHEQYF. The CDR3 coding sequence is TGTGCCAGCAGCTTGGAGGGGGCCCACGAGCAGTACTTC.

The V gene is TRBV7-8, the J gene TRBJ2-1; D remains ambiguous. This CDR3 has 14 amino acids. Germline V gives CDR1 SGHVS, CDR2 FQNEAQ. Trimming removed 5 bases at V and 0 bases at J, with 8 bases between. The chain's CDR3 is CASSPLGSYNEQFF. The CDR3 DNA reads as TGTGCCAGCAGCCCCCTGGGCTCCTACAATGAGCAGTTCTTC.

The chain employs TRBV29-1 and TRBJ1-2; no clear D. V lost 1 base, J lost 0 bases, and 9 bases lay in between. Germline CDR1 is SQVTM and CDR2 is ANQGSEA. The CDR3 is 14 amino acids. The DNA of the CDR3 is TGCAGCGTTGAAGGGGCGGTAGCTAACTATGGCTACACCTTC. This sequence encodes CSVEGAVANYGYTF.